These 30 T cell receptor beta chains were sequenced from one sample in a study of T cell repertoires in MIS-A myocarditis. Sequencing used immunoSEQ multiplex PCR; TCRdb keeps in-frame clones, though not all of them. The sample gives roughly 15,000 clones, roughly 74% of which show up once; under 75% is in the top ten. The sequencing input was left ventricle heart tissue obtained at autopsy. The source is a man between 18 and 35 years old with fulminant myocarditis from multisystem inflammatory syndrome in adults (MIS-A) after COVID-19.

This clone was seen a few times. In DNA, the CDR3 is TGTGCCTGGAGTCCCCTAGGGGCTGGGCATCAGCCCCAGCATTTT. Amino acids: CAWSPLGAGHQPQHF. The gene calls are TRBV30 and TRBJ1-5, with D perhaps matching TRBD1 (5 bases). From germline, CDR1 is GTSNPN and CDR2 SVGIG (reference sequence). Deletions cut 2 bases from V and 5 bases from J, with 16 bases between. This CDR3 is 15 amino acids long.

This sequence joins TRBV24-1 and TRBJ2-2, with 13 bases matching TRBD2. Trimming removed 3 bases from V and 6 bases from J; junction bases left unmatched: 6. Germline lookup yields CDR1 KGHDR and CDR2 SFDVKD. The CDR3 spans 17 residues. The CDR3 loop reads CATSDGLAGVIAGELFF. The CDR3 DNA follows: TGTGCCACCAGTGATGGACTAGCGGGAGTCATTGCCGGGGAGCTGTTTTTT.

V gene TRBV13 combines with J gene TRBJ2-1; weak D call: TRBD1 (6 bases). V was pared by 3 bases and J by 1 base, with 10 bases between. The length of the CDR3 is 15 residues. Germline lookup yields CDR1 PRHDT and CDR2 FYEKMQ (reference sequence). CDR3 nucleotides: TGTGCCAGCAGCTTCCAGGGGTTGTCCTACAATGAGCAGTTCTTC. This translates into CASSFQGLSYNEQFF.

The genes are TRBV18 and TRBJ1-2, with a possible D match to TRBD1 (5 bases). V was shortened by 0 bases and J by 8 bases, with 13 bases between the two germline ends. The germline V gene encodes CDR1 KGHSH and CDR2 LQKENI. The CDR3 extends over 14 amino acids. The CDR3 DNA follows: TGTGCCAGCTCACCACCCTTTTTGACAGACGGCTACACCTTC. This sequence encodes CASSPPFLTDGYTF.

The V call is TRBV30, the J call TRBJ1-2; no clear D gene. Germline V gene lookup returns CDR1 GTSNPN and CDR2 SVGIG (reference sequence). Trimming shortened V by 7 bases and J by 5 bases, and 17 bases separated the two germline ends. The CDR3 contains 13 residues. CDR3 coding DNA: TGTGCCTCCGTCGCAGCGAGCGGATATGGCTACACCTTC. It translates to CASVAASGYGYTF. Variable domain in full (rest from reference TRBV30 and TRBJ1-2): SQTIHQWPATLVQPVGSPLSLECTVEGTSNPNLYWYRQAAGRGLQLLFYSVGIGQISSEVPQNLSASRPQDRQFILSSKKLLLSDSGFYLCASVAASGYGYTFGSGTRLTVV.

This chain connects TRBV23-1 to TRBJ2-7; D remains ambiguous. TRBV23-1 is reported as an ORF; its role is uncertain. The V end was cut by 9 bases, the J end by 0 bases, with 6 bases between. CDR3 length: 11 residues. DNA of the CDR3: TGCGCCAGAGGGCTCTCCTACGAGCAGTACTTC. It encodes CARGLSYEQYF.

The chain combines TRBV5-1 with TRBJ1-6; D is uncertain. Germline CDR1 is SGHRS and CDR2 is YFSETQ. This CDR3 has 15 amino acids. Trimming cost V 0 bases and J 9 bases, with 13 bases left between them. The CDR3 protein is CASSLAGIAGSPLHF. The CDR3 bases are TGCGCCAGCAGCTTGGCCGGGATAGCTGGTTCACCCCTCCACTTT.

This chain connects TRBV6-5 to TRBJ2-1, with 8 bases fitting TRBD1. This CDR3 has 15 amino acids. J was trimmed by 7 bases and V by 9 bases; bases with no gene match: 14. CDR1 is MNHEY, CDR2 SVGAGI, per germline. CDR3 bases: TGTGCCAGTGCGGAAGGACAGGGATTTCGGAATGAGCAGTTCTTC. Amino acids: CASAEGQGFRNEQFF.

The chain links TRBV19 to TRBJ1-1; D not certain. V lost 2 bases and J 1 base, leaving 17 bases between the germline ends. Germline loops: CDR1 LNHDA, CDR2 SQIVND (reference sequence). The CDR3 contains 17 residues. The CDR3 loop is CASSIKGARAWNTEAFF. For the CDR3, the DNA is TGTGCCAGTAGTATAAAGGGCGCGAGGGCGTGGAACACTGAAGCTTTCTTT.

This chain links TRBV30 with TRBJ1-1, with TRBD1 as a possible D gene (5 bases). Trimming removed 8 bases at V and 8 bases at J, with 21 bases between. Germline V lookup: CDR1 GTSNPN, CDR2 SVGIG (reference sequence). The CDR3 contains 13 residues. CDR3 protein: CAGLLWGMGEAFF. CDR3 DNA sequence: TGTGCCGGACTCCTTTGGGGGATGGGGGAAGCTTTCTTT.

This clone showed up just a few times. The chain carries TRBV25-1 and TRBJ2-2; no clear D gene. Trimming removed 5 bases from V and 0 bases from J, with 16 bases in between. Germline-derived CDR1 and CDR2 are MGHDK and SYGVNS. This CDR3 comprises 17 residues. The CDR3 loop is CASSNSLRTANTGELFF. CDR3 DNA sequence: TGTGCCAGCAGTAATTCCCTCCGGACGGCGAACACCGGGGAGCTGTTTTTT.

This CDR3 reads CASQQTGSGNTIYF. The DNA of the CDR3 is TGCGCCAGCCAGCAGACGGGATCGGGAAACACCATATATTTT. The chain recombines TRBV5-1 with TRBJ1-3; D is unresolved. Between the trimmed V and J ends, which lost 7 bases and 4 bases, there was a span of 15 bases. Germline lookup yields CDR1 SGHRS and CDR2 YFSETQ. This CDR3 comprises 14 residues. Supplemented by reference TRBV5-1 and TRBJ1-3, the full variable domain reads KAGVTQTPRYLIKTRGQQVTLSCSPISGHRSVSWYQQTPGQGLQFLFEYFSETQRNKGNFPGRFSGRQFSNSRSEMNVSTLELGDSALYLCASQQTGSGNTIYFGEGSWLTVV.

The DNA of the CDR3 is TGTGCCAGCAGTTCGATCCCCCGGGTAGGGGGCGAGGAAAAACTGTTTTTT. Translation gives CASSSIPRVGGEEKLFF. The chain combines TRBV28 with TRBJ1-4; TRBD1 matches 7 bases. Per the germline V gene, CDR1 is MDHEN and CDR2 is SYDVKM. After removal of 4 bases from V and 8 bases from J, the junction contained 16 bases not matched to a gene. The CDR3 spans 17 residues.

The chain has TRBV6-5 and TRBJ2-5; perhaps TRBD1 as D (5 bases). Trimming pared 9 bases from V and 3 bases from J, leaving 14 bases between. This CDR3 contains 13 residues. Germline-derived CDR1 and CDR2 are MNHEY and SVGAGI. The CDR3 bases are TGTGCCAGTGTTAGGGGCTCCGAAGAGACCCAGTACTTC. This gives the protein CASVRGSEETQYF.

The rearrangement joins TRBV19 to TRBJ2-5; 11 nucleotides align to TRBD2. The germline V gene encodes CDR1 LNHDA and CDR2 SQIVND (reference sequence). Trimming cost V 1 base and J 1 base; bases outside gene matches: 5. CDR3 length equals 17 residues. This CDR3 is CASSIGGGTSGQETQYF. CDR3 coding DNA: TGTGCCAGTAGTATAGGTGGCGGGACTAGCGGCCAAGAGACCCAGTACTTC.

Comments on this clone: At one of its ends the junction is not consistent with the germline gene, which may arise from a read error. Other DNA sequences in this specimen translate into the identical CDR3. V usage is TRBV5-1 and J usage is TRBJ2-6, with D unclear. Germline CDR1 reads SGHRS; CDR2 reads YFSETQ. The CDR3 is 15 residues long. The CDR3 DNA is TGCGCCAGCAGCTTGGTCGGTTCTGGAGCCAACGTCCTGACTTTC. Translated: CASSLVGSGANVLTF.

This clone has more than one count but fewer than ten. This chain uses TRBV28 with TRBJ2-7; D might be TRBD1 (5 bases). Trimming shortened V by 4 bases and J by 4 bases, and 8 bases separated the two germline ends. The CDR3 length is 12 residues. Germline V lookup: CDR1 MDHEN, CDR2 SYDVKM. The CDR3 spells CASSSDTYEQYF. The CDR3 DNA reads as TGTGCCAGCAGTTCGGACACTTACGAGCAGTACTTC.

This rearrangement joins TRBV19 to TRBJ1-3; TRBD1 matches at 9 bases. There are 14 residues in the CDR3. CDR1 and CDR2 (germline): LNHDA, SQIVND (reference sequence). The V and J ends lost 6 bases and 7 bases, in that order; junction bases with no gene match: 7. The CDR3 here is CASSRDREGNTIYF. The CDR3 DNA reads TGTGCCAGTAGCCGGGACAGGGAGGGGAACACCATATATTTT.

The gene calls are TRBV5-5 and TRBJ2-2, with a tentative D call TRBD1 (6 bases). This CDR3 is 16 amino acids long. Germline assignment: CDR1 SGHKS and CDR2 YYEKEE (reference sequence). V lost 5 bases, J lost 0 bases, and 14 bases lay in between. CDR3 bases: TGTGCCAGCAGTCCATCAGGGGCCACGAACACCGGGGAGCTGTTTTTT. Amino acid sequence: CASSPSGATNTGELFF.

The V and J genes are TRBV4-1 and TRBJ1-2, with D unresolved. The CDR3 length is 15 residues. Germline V gene lookup returns CDR1 MGHRA and CDR2 YSYEKL. V lost 6 bases, J lost 0 bases, and 14 bases lay in between. The chain's CDR3 is CASSLGLQANYGYTF. The CDR3 nucleotides read TGCGCCAGCAGTCTAGGACTGCAAGCTAACTATGGCTACACCTTC.

This clone was seen only a few times. The gene calls are TRBV7-9 and TRBJ2-5; 9 bases agree with TRBD2. The CDR3 consists of 16 residues. With 5 bases clipped from V and 3 bases from J, the junction kept 10 bases outside the gene matches. CDR1 is SEHNR, CDR2 FQNEAQ, per germline (reference sequence). DNA of the CDR3: TGTGCCAGCAGCCCCCGAGGCGGGGGGGGTAAAGAGACCCAGTACTTC. It encodes CASSPRGGGGKETQYF.

This clone appeared a few times. The rearrangement uses TRBV19 and TRBJ1-4; the match to TRBD1 covers 8 bases. J was trimmed by 5 bases and V by 5 bases; bases with no gene match: 4. This CDR3 has 14 residues. Germline V gene lookup returns CDR1 LNHDA and CDR2 SQIVND (reference sequence). CDR3 nucleotide sequence: TGTGCCAGTAGTCACCGACAGGGGAATGAAAAACTGTTTTTT. It translates to CASSHRQGNEKLFF.

V gene TRBV18 combines with J gene TRBJ1-1, with D possibly matching TRBD1 (5 bases). V lost 1 base and J lost 4, with 13 bases in between. Per germline, CDR1 KGHSH and CDR2 LQKENI. This CDR3 contains 15 residues. The CDR3 nucleotides are TGTGCCAGCTCACCACGGTCAGGGATAGGCACTGAAGCTTTCTTT. The encoded protein is CASSPRSGIGTEAFF.

The rearrangement joins TRBV2 to TRBJ1-2; the D is unclear. This CDR3 region has 15 residues. V was shortened by 3 bases and J by 3 bases, with 14 bases between the two germline ends. Germline values: CDR1 SNHLY, CDR2 FYNNEI. The CDR3 sequence: CASSELSRTYYGYTF. CDR3 bases: TGTGCCAGCAGTGAGCTGAGCAGGACCTACTATGGCTACACCTTC.

This clone showed up just once. This chain uses TRBV9 with TRBJ1-1; the D is unclear. V lost 0 bases and J 1 base, leaving 10 bases between the germline ends. This CDR3 has 15 amino acids. Germline V gene sequence: CDR1 SGDLS, CDR2 YYNGEE. The CDR3 loop is CASSVGGGPNTEAFF. CDR3 sequence (DNA): TGTGCCAGCAGCGTAGGGGGAGGGCCGAACACTGAAGCTTTCTTT.

The chain employs TRBV5-1 and TRBJ1-4, with D uncertain. There are 14 residues in the CDR3. Germline V CDR1 and CDR2: SGHRS, YFSETQ. With 5 bases removed from V and 6 bases from J, the gap between germline ends came to 14 bases. The CDR3 region has the DNA TGCGCCAGCAGACCCGGGCCAGCGGATGAAAAACTGTTTTTT. As protein: CASRPGPADEKLFF.

J is TRBJ1-5 and V is TRBV5-5, with D possibly matching TRBD1 (5 bases). Trimming took 1 base from V and 4 from J, leaving 12 bases between them. Germline V lookup: CDR1 SGHKS, CDR2 YYEKEE (reference sequence). The CDR3 spans 15 residues. The CDR3 nucleotides are TGTGCCAGCAGCTTGCTTGGGGGATCGAATCAGCCCCAGCATTTT. It specifies CASSLLGGSNQPQHF. The whole variable domain, filled in from reference TRBV5-5 and TRBJ1-5, reads DAGVTQSPTHLIKTRGQQVTLRCSPISGHKSVSWYQQVLGQGPQFIFQYYEKEERGRGNFPDRFSARQFPNYSSELNVNALLLGDSALYLCASSLLGGSNQPQHFGDGTRLSIL.

CDR3 amino acids: CASTEIPRTAMNTEAFF. The CDR3 DNA reads TGTGCCAGCACCGAAATACCTAGGACAGCTATGAACACTGAAGCTTTCTTT. The chain joins TRBV28 to TRBJ1-1; a possible D gene is TRBD1 (6 bases). The germline V gene encodes CDR1 MDHEN and CDR2 SYDVKM. Trimming shortened V by 7 bases and J by 0 bases, and 21 bases separated the two germline ends. The CDR3 covers 17 residues.

The chain employs TRBV11-2 and TRBJ2-4; no firm D call. This CDR3 region has 13 residues. With 0 bases removed from V and 5 bases from J, the gap between germline ends came to 5 bases. CDR1 is SGHAT and CDR2 is FQNNGV in the germline V gene. CDR3 sequence (DNA): TGTGCCAGCAGCTTAGATAGAGAAAACATTCAGTACTTC. It specifies CASSLDRENIQYF.

This clone was seen just once. The rearrangement links TRBV30 to TRBJ1-2; D is unclear. There are 12 residues in the CDR3. Germline loops: CDR1 GTSNPN, CDR2 SVGIG (reference sequence). V was shortened by 4 bases and J by 6 bases, with 12 bases between the two germline ends. The CDR3: CAWNSGGHGYTF. The CDR3, as DNA: TGTGCCTGGAATAGTGGCGGACATGGCTACACCTTC. Based on the CDR3 plus reference TRBV30 and TRBJ1-2, the full variable domain is SQTIHQWPATLVQPVGSPLSLECTVEGTSNPNLYWYRQAAGRGLQLLFYSVGIGQISSEVPQNLSASRPQDRQFILSSKKLLLSDSGFYLCAWNSGGHGYTFGSGTRLTVV.